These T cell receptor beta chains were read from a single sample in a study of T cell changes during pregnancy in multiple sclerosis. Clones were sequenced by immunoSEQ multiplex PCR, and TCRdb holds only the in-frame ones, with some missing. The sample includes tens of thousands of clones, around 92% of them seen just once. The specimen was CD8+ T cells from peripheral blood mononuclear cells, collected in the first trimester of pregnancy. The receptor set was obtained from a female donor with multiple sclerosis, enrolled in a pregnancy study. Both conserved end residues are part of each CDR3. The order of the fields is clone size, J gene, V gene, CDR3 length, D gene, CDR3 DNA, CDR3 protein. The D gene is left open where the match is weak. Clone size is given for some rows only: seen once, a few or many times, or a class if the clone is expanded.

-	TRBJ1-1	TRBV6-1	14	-	TGTGCCAGCAGGCCCAGGACAGCATACACTGAAGCTTTCTTT	CASRPRTAYTEAFF
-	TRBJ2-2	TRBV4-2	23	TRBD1	TGTGCCAGCAGCCAAGATGCAGACAGGGGGTTTTATGGCGGGACGGCGAACACCGGGGAGCTGTTTTTT	CASSQDADRGFYGGTANTGELFF
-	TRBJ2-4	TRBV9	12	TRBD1	TGTGCCAGCAGCCCCACCGGACAGGGACTTAGCTTC	CASSPTGQGLSF
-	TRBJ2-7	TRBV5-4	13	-	TGTGCCAGCAGTGACAGCTACTCCTACGAGCAGTACTTC	CASSDSYSYEQYF
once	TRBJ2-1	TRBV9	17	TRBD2	TGTGCCAGCAGCGCTGGGACTAGCGGGTTTTTCGGGAATGAGCAGTTCTTC	CASSAGTSGFFGNEQFF
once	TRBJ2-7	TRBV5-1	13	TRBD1	TGCGCCAGCAGCCCAACAGGGGCGAGCGAGCAGTACTTC	CASSPTGASEQYF
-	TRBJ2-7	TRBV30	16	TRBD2	TGTGCCTGGAGTCCCTCCCAGAAAGCGGGAGACATCGAGCAGTACTTC	CAWSPSQKAGDIEQYF
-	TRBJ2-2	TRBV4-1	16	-	TGCGCCAGCAGCCAAGATCGGCAGGTTAACACCGGGGAGCTGTTTTTT	CASSQDRQVNTGELFF
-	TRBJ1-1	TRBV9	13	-	TGTGCCAGCAGCGTAGATATCTACACTGAAGCTTTCTTT	CASSVDIYTEAFF
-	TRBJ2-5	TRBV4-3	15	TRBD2	TGCGCCAGCAGCCAAGTAGGACTAGCCGGAGAGACCCAGTACTTC	CASSQVGLAGETQYF
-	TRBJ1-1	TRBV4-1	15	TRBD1	TGCGCCAGCAGCCAAGAAAGGACAGGGGGCACTGAAGCTTTCTTT	CASSQERTGGTEAFF
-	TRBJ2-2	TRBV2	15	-	TGTGCCAGCAGTGAATGGACAGTCGTTAGGGGGGAGCTGTTTTTT	CASSEWTVVRGELFF
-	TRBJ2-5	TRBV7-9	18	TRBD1	TGTGCCAGCAGCCTGGGCCGGACAGAGGGGGCGGACCAAGAGACCCAGTACTTC	CASSLGRTEGADQETQYF
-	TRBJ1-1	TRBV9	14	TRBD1	TGTGCCAGCAGCGTGGGGACAGAGAACACTGAAGCTTTCTTT	CASSVGTENTEAFF
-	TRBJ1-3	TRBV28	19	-	TGTGCCAGCACCTTACGGAGTCTAACTACTCTATCTCTAAGGAACACCATATATTTT	CASTLRSLTTLSLRNTIYF
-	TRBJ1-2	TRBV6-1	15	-	TGTGCCAGCAGTGAAGCTGAACGGGCGGGCTATGGCTACACCTTC	CASSEAERAGYGYTF
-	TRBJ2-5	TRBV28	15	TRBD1	TGTGCCAGCACCCAGACAGGGGGCGGCGGAGAGACCCAGTACTTC	CASTQTGGGGETQYF
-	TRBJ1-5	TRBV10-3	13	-	TGTGCCATCAGTGTCCGGGAGTATCAGCCCCAGCATTTT	CAISVREYQPQHF
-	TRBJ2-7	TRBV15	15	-	TGTGCCACCAGCAGAGGTGAGGACTGGAGCTACGAGCAGTACTTC	CATSRGEDWSYEQYF
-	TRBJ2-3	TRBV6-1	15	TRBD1	TGTGCCAGCAGTGAAGCGACAGGGGGCGCAGATACGCAGTATTTT	CASSEATGGADTQYF
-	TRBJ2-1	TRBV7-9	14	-	TGTGCCAGCAGCCCACTAATTGAACGGGTTCAGCAGTTCTTC	CASSPLIERVQQFF
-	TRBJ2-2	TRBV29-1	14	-	TGCAGCGCCACCCCTGGCGGATACACCGGGGAGCTGTTTTTT	CSATPGGYTGELFF
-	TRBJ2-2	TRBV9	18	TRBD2	TGTGCCAGCAGCGTAGCTACTACGGGACTAGCACTTCTAGGGGAGCTGTTTTTT	CASSVATTGLALLGELFF
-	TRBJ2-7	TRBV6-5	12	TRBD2	TGTGCCAGCAGTCCTGCGGGGGGCGAGCAGTACTTC	CASSPAGGEQYF
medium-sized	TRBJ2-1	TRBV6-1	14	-	TGTGCCAGCACGGGCAGGGGCGAATACAATGAGCAGTTCTTC	CASTGRGEYNEQFF
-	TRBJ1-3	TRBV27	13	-	TGTGCCAGCAGTTCAGTCTCTGGAAACACCATATATTTT	CASSSVSGNTIYF
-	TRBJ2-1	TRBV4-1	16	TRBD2	TGCGCCAGCAGCCCCCGGGCTAGCGGGGACCACAATGAGCAGTTCTTC	CASSPRASGDHNEQFF